This TCR beta chain was retrieved from a study of response to subunit inactivated influenza vaccine (dated 2018 in TCRdb). For context, the study as a whole: To follow how T cells responded to a trivalent subunit inactivated influenza vaccine, the researchers relied on deep quantitative profiling of the T cell receptor repertoire. Results the study describes overall, beyond this receptor: The authors suggested that each seasonal influenza vaccination may recruit only a limited number of new T cells.

Receptor libraries were prepared by RT-PCR. Sequenced using an Illumina HiSeq 2500. TCRdb reprocessed the public reads (quality trimming at Q25 with fastp, clone calling with MiXCR) and kept in-frame beta chains. Records with the same CDR3 protein are collapsed into one entry carrying the most frequent genes and DNA. The sample table holds roughly 550,000 distinct CDR3 sequences, of which approximately 22% were seen once. The ten largest clones represent 2.8% of the sample. In the case of this clonotype: No antigen is known for it. Base quality data are lacking; no much larger clone is found one base away.

CDR1 MNHEY and CDR2 SVGAGI were looked up in the germline V gene. Trimming removed 0 bases from V and 8 bases from J, leaving 14 bases between the germline ends. The CDR3 runs 16 amino acids, cysteine and phenylalanine included. The only DNA kept is the CDR3, 48 bases in frame from the first base. These data were also reused for a study on T cells expressing NK-cell markers. Looking at the second paper: 5'RACE template switching, by which a universal primer site and unique molecular identifiers were added, was used to make TCR beta cDNA libraries. TCR beta-chain repertoires were profiled in sorted CD3+CD56+NKG2C+, CD3+CD56+NKG2C- and CD3+CD56-NKG2C+ T-cell subsets from fewer than 10 donors. Of the eight sequenced donors, seven were found to be HCMV-seropositive and one was found to be HCMV-seronegative. In several experiments an anti-gammadeltaTCR antibody was added to restrict sorting to alphabetaTCR-expressing T cells. In a handful of donors, the dominant CD3+CD56+NKG2C+ clonotypes were among the top 10 CD8+ clonotypes and accounted for roughly 1.0-7.0% of CD8+ T cells. Those dominant clonotypes were again the most abundant among CD3+CD56-NKG2C+ cells in a handful of donors, at about 28.3-65%. It remained unclear whether the expanded NKG2C-expressing T cell clones were specific for HCMV antigens. The eight sequenced donors were randomly selected healthy volunteers, three men and five women. HCMV serostatus was determined by detecting HCMV-specific IgG in serum with a commercial ELISA kit. Peripheral blood mononuclear cells were isolated from blood by Ficoll density gradient centrifugation. Using Miltenyi isolation kits, CD4+ and CD8+ T cells were isolated from PBMC through magnetic immunoseparation. cDNA synthesis was primed from the TCR beta constant segment, followed by two successive PCR amplification steps. Libraries were sequenced as 2 x 150 bp reads on Illumina HiSeq 2000/2500, MiSeq or NextSeq. MIGEC was used to demultiplex reads and group the reads by UMI, and MiTCR was used to assemble and quantify clonotypes. To exclude erroneous sequences, any TCR cDNA sequence not supported by at least two reads was discarded. The tcR package was used for downstream repertoire analysis, with clonotypes matched between fractions based on CDR3 nucleotide sequence plus V segment. VDJmatch was used to annotate antigen specificity against VDJdb, with one amino acid substitution in CDR3 permitted.

The V and J genes are TRBV6-5 and TRBJ2-6, with a tentative D call of TRBD1 or TRBD2, each matching 6 bases. The sequence derives from a middle-aged man who received an inactivated influenza vaccine. Donor details come from another sample of the same person, matched by shared clones. The sample here was CD4+ T cells sorted from PBMCs, taken 11 to 12 days after vaccination. At the DNA level, the sequence is TGTGCCAGCAGTTACTCAGGGGGGATACAACCCAACGTCCTGACTTTC. Its protein reads: CASSYSGGIQPNVLTF.